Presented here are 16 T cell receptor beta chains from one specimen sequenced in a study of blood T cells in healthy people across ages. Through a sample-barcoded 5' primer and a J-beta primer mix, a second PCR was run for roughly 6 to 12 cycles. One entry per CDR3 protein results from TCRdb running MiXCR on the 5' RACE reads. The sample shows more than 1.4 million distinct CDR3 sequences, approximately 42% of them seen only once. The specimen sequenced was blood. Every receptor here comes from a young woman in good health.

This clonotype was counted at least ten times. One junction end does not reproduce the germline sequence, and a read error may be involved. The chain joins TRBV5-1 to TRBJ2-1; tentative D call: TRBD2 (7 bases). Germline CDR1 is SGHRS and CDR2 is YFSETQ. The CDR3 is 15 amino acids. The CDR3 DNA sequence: TGTGCCAGCAGCTTAGGGGGGGGGGCCTACAATGAGCAGTTCTTC. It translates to CASSLGGGAYNEQFF.

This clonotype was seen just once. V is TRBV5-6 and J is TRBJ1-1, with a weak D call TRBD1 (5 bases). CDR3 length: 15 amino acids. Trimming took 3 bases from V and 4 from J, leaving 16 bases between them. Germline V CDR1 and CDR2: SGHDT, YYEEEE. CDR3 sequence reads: CASSWTGTGGTEAFF. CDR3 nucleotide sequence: TGTGCCAGCAGCTGGACCGGGACCGGAGGCACTGAAGCTTTCTTT.

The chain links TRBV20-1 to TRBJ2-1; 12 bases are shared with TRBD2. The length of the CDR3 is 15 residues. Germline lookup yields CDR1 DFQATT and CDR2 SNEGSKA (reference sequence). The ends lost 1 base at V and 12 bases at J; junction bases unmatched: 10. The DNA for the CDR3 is TGCAGTGCTAGAGGCCCTAGCGGGGGGGCCGGAGGGCAGTTCTTC. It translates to CSARGPSGGAGGQFF.

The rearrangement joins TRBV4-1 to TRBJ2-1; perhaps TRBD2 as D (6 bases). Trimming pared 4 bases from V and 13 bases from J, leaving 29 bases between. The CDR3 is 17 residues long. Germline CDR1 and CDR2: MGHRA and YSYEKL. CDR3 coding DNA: TGCGCCAGCAGCCCTCTTTCCCGGGCGGGGATGGAAGAGACCCAGTTCTTC. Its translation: CASSPLSRAGMEETQFF.

CDR3 nucleotide sequence: TGCGCCAGCGGCGGGGTACGTGGCGGGACTAGCGGGTTGAATGAGCAGTTCTTC. Translated, it gives CASGGVRGGTSGLNEQFF. The chain couples TRBV4-1 to TRBJ2-1; TRBD2 agrees at 12 bases. Germline lookup yields CDR1 MGHRA and CDR2 YSYEKL. This CDR3 comprises 18 residues. J was trimmed by 7 bases and V by 8 bases; bases with no gene match: 18.

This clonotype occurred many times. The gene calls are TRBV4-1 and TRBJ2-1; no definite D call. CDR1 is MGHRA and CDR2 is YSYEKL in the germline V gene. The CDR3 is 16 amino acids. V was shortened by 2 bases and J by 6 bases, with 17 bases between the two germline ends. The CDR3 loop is CASSQPTSRVFNEQFF. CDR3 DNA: TGCGCCAGCAGCCAACCGACGTCCCGGGTTTTCAATGAGCAGTTCTTC.

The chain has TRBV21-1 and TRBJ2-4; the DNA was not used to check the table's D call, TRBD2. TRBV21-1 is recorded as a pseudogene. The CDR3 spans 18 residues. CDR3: CASSKALPLFPRQNIQYF. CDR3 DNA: TGTGCCAGCAGCAAAGCTCTCCCATTGTTCCCGCGCCAAAACATTCAGTACTTC.

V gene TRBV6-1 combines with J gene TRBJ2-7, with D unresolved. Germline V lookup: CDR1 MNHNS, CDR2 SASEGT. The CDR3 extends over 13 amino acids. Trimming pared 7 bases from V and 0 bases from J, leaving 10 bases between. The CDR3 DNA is TGTGCCAGCACGCTAGATAGCTCCTACGAGCAGTACTTC. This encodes CASTLDSSYEQYF.

The chain's CDR3 is CASSLAVALETQYF. The CDR3 bases are TGTGCCAGCAGCTTAGCGGTGGCTCTTGAGACCCAGTACTTC. The J gene is TRBJ2-5, the V gene TRBV7-2; D is ambiguous. V gave up 0 bases and J gave up 5 bases, with 10 bases separating them. The CDR3 has 14 amino acids. The germline V gene encodes CDR1 SGHTA and CDR2 FQGNSA.

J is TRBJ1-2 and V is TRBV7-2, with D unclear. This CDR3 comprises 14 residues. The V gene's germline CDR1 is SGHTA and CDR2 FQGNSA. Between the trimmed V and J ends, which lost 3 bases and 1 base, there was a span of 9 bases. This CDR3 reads CASSFWAINYGYTF. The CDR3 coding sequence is TGTGCCAGCAGCTTTTGGGCAATTAACTATGGCTACACCTTC. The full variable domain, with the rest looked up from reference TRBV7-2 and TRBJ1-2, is GAGVSQSPSNKVTEKGKDVELRCDPISGHTALYWYRQSLGQGLEFLIYFQGNSAPDKSGLPSDRFSAERTGGSVSTLTIQRTQQEDSAVYLCASSFWAINYGYTFGSGTRLTVV.

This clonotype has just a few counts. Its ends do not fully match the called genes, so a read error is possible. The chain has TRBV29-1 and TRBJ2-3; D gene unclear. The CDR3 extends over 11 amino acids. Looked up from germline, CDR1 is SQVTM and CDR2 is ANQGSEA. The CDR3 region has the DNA TGCAGCGGTGAAATTTTTGATACGCAGTATTTT. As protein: CSGEIFDTQYF.

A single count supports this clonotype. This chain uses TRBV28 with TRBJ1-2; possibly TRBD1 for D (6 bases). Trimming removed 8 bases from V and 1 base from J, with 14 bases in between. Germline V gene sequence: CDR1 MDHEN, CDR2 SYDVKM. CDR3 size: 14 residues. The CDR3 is CASGRADSNYGYTF. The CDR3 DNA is TGTGCCAGCGGGCGAGCGGACAGTAACTATGGCTACACCTTC.

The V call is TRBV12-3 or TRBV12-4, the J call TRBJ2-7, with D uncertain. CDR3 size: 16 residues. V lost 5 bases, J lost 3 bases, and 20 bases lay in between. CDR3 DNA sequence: TGTGCCAGCAGTCAGCTCCTTAGACGGACGCACTACGAGCAGTACTTC. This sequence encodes CASSQLLRRTHYEQYF.

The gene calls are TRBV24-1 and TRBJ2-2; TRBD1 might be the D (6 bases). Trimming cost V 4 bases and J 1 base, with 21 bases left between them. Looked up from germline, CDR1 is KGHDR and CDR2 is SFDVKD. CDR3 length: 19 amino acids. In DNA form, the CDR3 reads TGTGCCACCAGTGAACCTCCGGGGTCAGGACAGTTGAACACCGGGGAGCTGTTTTTT. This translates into CATSEPPGSGQLNTGELFF.

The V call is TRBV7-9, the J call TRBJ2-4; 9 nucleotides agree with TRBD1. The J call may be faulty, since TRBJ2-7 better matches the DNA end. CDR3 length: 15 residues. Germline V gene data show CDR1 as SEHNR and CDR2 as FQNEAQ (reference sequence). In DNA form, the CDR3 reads TGTGCCAGCAGCTTAGCAATGGGACAGGGCCACGAGCAGTACTTC. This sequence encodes CASSLAMGQGHEQYF.

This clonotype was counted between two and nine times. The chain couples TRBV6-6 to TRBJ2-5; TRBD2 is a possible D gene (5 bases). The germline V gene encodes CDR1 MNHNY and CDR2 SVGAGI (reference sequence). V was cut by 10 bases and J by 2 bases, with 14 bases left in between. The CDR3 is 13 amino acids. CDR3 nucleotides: TGTGCCACTCTCGTCCGGGGTCAAGAGACCCAGTACTTC. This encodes CATLVRGQETQYF.